One and the same sample provided the 8 T cell receptor beta chains below, sequenced in a study of post-analysis software for immune sequencing data. Study-level findings and limits: Five TRBV segments, including TRBV5-6, TRBV5-1 and TRBV20-1, were more frequent in patients than controls.

Unique molecular identifiers tagged the TCR beta cDNA libraries. TCRdb recomputed calls from the PCR reads with MiXCR, one row per CDR3 protein. The data show 650,000 to 850,000 distinct CDR3 sequences, with about 57% seen just once and roughly 4.4% held by the top ten. Their antigen targets remain unknown. The sample comprised blood. These receptors originate from a girl aged 5 to 17 with multiple sclerosis.

This chain connects TRBV3-1 to TRBJ2-4; 14 positions match TRBD2. V was pared by 4 bases and J by 13 bases, with 18 bases of the junction left unmatched. The CDR3 loop spans 18 amino acids. Germline V gene data show CDR1 as LGHDT and CDR2 as YNNKEL (reference sequence). The CDR3 nucleotides read TGTGCCAGCAGCCTAACTCGATGGGGGACTAGCGGGAGTGGAGAGCAGTACTTC. This encodes CASSLTRWGTSGSGEQYF.

The chain combines TRBV27 with TRBJ1-1; D is unclear. V was clipped by 4 bases and J by 8 bases, with 14 bases between them. The CDR3 is 13 amino acids. Germline V gene data show CDR1 as MNHEY and CDR2 as SMNVEV (reference sequence). The CDR3 loop is CASSSLGAPEAFF. For the CDR3, the DNA is TGTGCCAGCAGTTCCCTAGGTGCGCCGGAAGCTTTCTTT.

The V gene is TRBV12-3 or TRBV12-4, the J gene TRBJ1-5, with D unclear. Trimming left V 4 bases short and J 4 bases short, with 5 bases between. The CDR3 runs 12 residues. CDR3 sequence reads: CASSSMNQPQHF. In DNA, the CDR3 is TGTGCCAGCAGTTCCATGAATCAGCCCCAGCATTTT.

V and J are TRBV9 and TRBJ2-1; D remains ambiguous. The CDR3 sequence is 14 residues long. Germline lookup yields CDR1 SGDLS and CDR2 YYNGEE. V dropped 0 bases and J dropped 10 bases, with 14 bases sitting between them. CDR3 bases: TGTGCCAGCAGCGTAGCGCATGTCGCCCGGGAGCAGTTCTTC. It encodes CASSVAHVAREQFF.

This clonotype was picked up one time. J is TRBJ2-5 and V is TRBV3-1; TRBD2 matches at 9 bases. CDR3 size: 15 residues. V was clipped by 1 base and J by 5 bases; unmatched bases: 5. Germline lookup yields CDR1 LGHDT and CDR2 YNNKEL (reference sequence). The CDR3 here is CASSQGRGGLETQYF. The CDR3 bases are TGTGCCAGCAGCCAAGGGCGGGGGGGCCTGGAGACCCAGTACTTC.

This clonotype has more than one count but fewer than ten. This chain connects TRBV10-3 to TRBJ1-1; D gene unclear. V shed 0 bases and J shed 7 bases, with 9 bases lying between them. Looked up from germline, CDR1 is ENHRY and CDR2 is SYGVKD. The CDR3 spans 13 residues. The DNA of the CDR3 is TGTGCCATCAGTGAGTCCAGGCAGATTGAAGCTTTCTTT. It encodes CAISESRQIEAFF.

This sequence joins TRBV18 and TRBJ2-3; D is unresolved. Trimming took 2 bases from V and 2 from J, leaving 5 bases between them. CDR3 size: 13 residues. The V gene's germline CDR1 is KGHSH and CDR2 LQKENI. The CDR3 nucleotides read TGTGCCAGCTCACCAGCCGTCACAGATACGCAGTATTTT. Its translation: CASSPAVTDTQYF.

J is TRBJ2-3 and V is TRBV6-4; TRBD1 matches at 10 bases. Germline V CDR1 and CDR2: MRHNA, SNTAGT. There are 19 residues in the CDR3. Germline trimming cut 2 bases from V and 0 bases from J; bases unmatched to any gene: 11. The CDR3 is CASSDPRQGAATSTDTQYF. The CDR3 DNA follows: TGTGCCAGCAGTGACCCAAGACAGGGGGCCGCGACAAGCACAGATACGCAGTATTTT.